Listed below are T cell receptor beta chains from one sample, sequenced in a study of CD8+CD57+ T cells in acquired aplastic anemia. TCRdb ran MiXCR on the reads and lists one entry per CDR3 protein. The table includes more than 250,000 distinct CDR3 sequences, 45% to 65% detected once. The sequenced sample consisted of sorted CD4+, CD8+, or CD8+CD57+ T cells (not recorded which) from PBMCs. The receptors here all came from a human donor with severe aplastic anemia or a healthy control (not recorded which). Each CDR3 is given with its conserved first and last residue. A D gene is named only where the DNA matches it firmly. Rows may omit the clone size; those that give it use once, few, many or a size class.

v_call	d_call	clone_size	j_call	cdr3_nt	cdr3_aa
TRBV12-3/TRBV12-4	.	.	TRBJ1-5	TGTGCCAGCAGCGTGGTTCTGGGAAGCAATCAGCCCCAGCATTTT	CASSVVLGSNQPQHF
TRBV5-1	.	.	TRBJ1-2	TGCGCCAGCAGCTTGGGCCGGATCCTTAACTATGGCTACACCTTC	CASSLGRILNYGYTF
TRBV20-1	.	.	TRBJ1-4	TGCAGTGCTAGCGCCCCCCAAACGTTAAATGAAAAACTGTTCTTT	CSASAPQTLNEKLFF
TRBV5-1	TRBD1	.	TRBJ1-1	TGCGCCAGCAACGGACAGGGTGACACTGAAGCTTTCTTT	CASNGQGDTEAFF
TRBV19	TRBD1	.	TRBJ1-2	TGTGCCAGTACCCTGGGACAGAACTATGGCTACACCTTC	CASTLGQNYGYTF
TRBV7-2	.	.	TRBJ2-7	TGTGCCAGCAGTTCGCAGGGGGGCTACGAGCAGTACTTC	CASSSQGGYEQYF
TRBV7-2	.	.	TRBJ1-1	TGTGCCAGCAGCTTGGGGGTTCTGAACACTGAAGCTTTCTTT	CASSLGVLNTEAFF
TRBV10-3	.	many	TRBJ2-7	TGTGCCATCAGGGACAACCACGAGCAGTACTTC	CAIRDNHEQYF
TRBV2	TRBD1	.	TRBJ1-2	TGTGCCAGCAGTGAAGTTGAAGGAACAGGGGGCGGCTACACCTTC	CASSEVEGTGGGYTF
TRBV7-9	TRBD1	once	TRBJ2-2	TGTGCCAGCAGCGAGGGGGACAGTAACACCGGGGAGCTGTTTTTT	CASSEGDSNTGELFF
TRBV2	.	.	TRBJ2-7	TGTGCCAGCAGCCCACAGGTTTCTAGCTCCTACGAGCAGTACTTC	CASSPQVSSSYEQYF
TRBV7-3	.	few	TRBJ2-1	TGTGCCAGCAGCTTAGCCGGAAACAATGAGCAGTTCTTC	CASSLAGNNEQFF
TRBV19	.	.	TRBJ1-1	TGTGCCAGTAGTCCCGCTCTCGGACGGGGGAACACTGAAGCTTTCTTT	CASSPALGRGNTEAFF
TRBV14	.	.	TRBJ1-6	TGTGCCAGCAGCCAAGGGGTTAGCTCCTATAATTCACCCCTCCACTTT	CASSQGVSSYNSPLHF
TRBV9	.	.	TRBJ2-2	TGTGCCAGCAGCGTAGATGGGGAGCTGTTTTTT	CASSVDGELFF
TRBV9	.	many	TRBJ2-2	TGTGCCAGCAGCGTTAGGACCGGGGAGCTGTTTTTT	CASSVRTGELFF
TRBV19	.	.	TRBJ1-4	TGTGCCAGTAGTAAAGGCAGGGGCGCAAATGAAAAACTGTTTTTT	CASSKGRGANEKLFF
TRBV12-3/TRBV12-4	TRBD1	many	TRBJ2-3	TGTGCCAGCAGCTCCGGGACAGTGATTGGGATCCTGTATTTT	CASSSGTVIGILYF
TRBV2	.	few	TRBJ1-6	TGTGCCAGCAGTGAAGCAGTCGAGGGGTGGGCAACTTCACCCCTCCACTTT	CASSEAVEGWATSPLHF
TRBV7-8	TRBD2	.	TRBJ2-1	TGTGCCAGCGCACTAGCGGTCCTAAATGAGCAGTTCTTC	CASALAVLNEQFF
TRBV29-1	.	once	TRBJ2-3	TGCAGCGTTGATCTGCGGGGACTTACAGATACGCAGTATTTT	CSVDLRGLTDTQYF
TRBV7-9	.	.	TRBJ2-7	TGTGCCAGCAAGGTGGGGGGTTTGGGGGAGCAGTACTTC	CASKVGGLGEQYF
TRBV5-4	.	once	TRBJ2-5	TGTGCCAGCAGCGGTACAGGGAAAGGAGAGACCCAGTACTTC	CASSGTGKGETQYF
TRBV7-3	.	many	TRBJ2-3	TGTGCCAGCAGCTTCAGGGGGGGTGGCACAGATACGCAGTATTTT	CASSFRGGGTDTQYF
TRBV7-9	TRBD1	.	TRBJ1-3	TGTGCCAGCAGCTTGCTCCCGACAGGGGACGGAAACACCATATATTTT	CASSLLPTGDGNTIYF
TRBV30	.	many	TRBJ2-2	TGTGCCTCCCTAGGTACGAACACCGGGGAGCTGTTTTTT	CASLGTNTGELFF
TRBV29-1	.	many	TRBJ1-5	TGCAGCGTTTCCCAGGGACCAGATGGCAATCAGCCCCAGCATTTT	CSVSQGPDGNQPQHF
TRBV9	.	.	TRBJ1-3	TGTGCCAGCAGCCCGAGGGGGGGGTCTAGAAACACCATATATTTT	CASSPRGGSRNTIYF
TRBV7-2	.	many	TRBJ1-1	TGTGCCAGCAGGCAGGGATTCCACACTGAAGCTTTCTTT	CASRQGFHTEAFF
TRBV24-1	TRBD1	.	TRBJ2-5	TGTGCCACCAGTGGAATCGGGGGACAGGGATCGGGGGAGACCCAGTACTTC	CATSGIGGQGSGETQYF
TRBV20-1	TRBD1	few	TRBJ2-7	TGCAGTGCTCACCCCGGGACAGGGGACCCCTACGAGCAGTACTTC	CSAHPGTGDPYEQYF
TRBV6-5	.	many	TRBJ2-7	TGTGCCAGCAGTTACAGTTTAGTGGCCTACGAGCAGTACTTC	CASSYSLVAYEQYF
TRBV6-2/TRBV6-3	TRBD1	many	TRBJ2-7	TGTGCCAGCACTCGACAGGGGGCAGGTTTGCCCTACGAGCAGTACTTC	CASTRQGAGLPYEQYF
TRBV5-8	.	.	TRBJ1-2	TGTGCCAGCAGCTTGGAGACCGGGCCGGGGTATGGCTACACCTTC	CASSLETGPGYGYTF